This TCR beta chain was captured in a study of T cell responses to AZD1222 COVID-19 vaccine. Background on the study: Second-dose groups at about 4 or about 12 weeks were pooled.

Study findings and constraints: In all cases, repertoires were sampled only after the peak T cell response. Most donors were white British, females outnumbered males, and clonal diversity was possibly underestimated.

In the case of this clone: The antigen is undetermined.

Sequenced by immunoSEQ multiplex PCR; TCRdb stores in-frame clones only, minus some. The data contain 85,000 to 90,000 clones, roughly nine tenths of them singletons. Germline loops: CDR1 DFQATT, CDR2 SNEGSKA (reference sequence). CDR3 size: 10 residues. Losses at the gene ends were 5 bases for V and 13 bases for J; bases not matched to a gene: 2. The sequence came from an adult in good health. The chain has TRBV20-1 and TRBJ1-4; 9 nucleotides align to TRBD1. Here the sequenced sample was peripheral blood, taken on day 0 of AZD1222 vaccination. The CDR3 loop is CSAVGQGLFF. The CDR3 nucleotides are TGCAGTGCTGTGGGACAGGGACTGTTTTTT.